The 22 T cell receptor beta chains below were found in one sample sequenced in a study of cytomegalovirus exposure and HLA in healthy donors. Primers included in the PCR were 60 Vbeta and 13 Jbeta primers. Repertoires were generated with immunoSEQ multiplex PCR, while TCRdb's copy carries only in-frame clones and drops some. The sample carries about 190,000 clones, 65% to 75% recorded once. Specimen: PBMCs. The receptors stem from a man aged 25-45 years in good health and CMV-seropositive.

This rearrangement joins TRBV9 to TRBJ2-3; 9 nucleotides align to TRBD1. The CDR3 length is 15 residues. Per germline, CDR1 SGDLS and CDR2 YYNGEE. J lost 4 bases, V lost 4 bases, and 7 bases had no gene match. In DNA, the CDR3 is TGTGCCAGCAGCTTGCGGGACAGGGAGGCAGATACGCAGTATTTT. Protein: CASSLRDREADTQYF.

The rearrangement uses TRBV7-8 and TRBJ2-1; 11 bases agree with TRBD2. Looked up from germline, CDR1 is SGHVS and CDR2 is FQNEAQ. This CDR3 has 15 amino acids. V dropped 6 bases and J dropped 0; count of bases not matched to a gene: 1. CDR3 bases: TGTGCCAGCAGGGGACTAGCGGCCTCCTACAATGAGCAGTTCTTC. It translates to CASRGLAASYNEQFF.

This clone was detected a few times. The V gene is TRBV7-2, the J gene TRBJ1-3, with no clear D. The CDR3 extends over 16 amino acids. CDR1 is SGHTA and CDR2 is FQGNSA in the germline V gene. V was shortened by 2 bases and J by 0 bases, with 11 bases between the two germline ends. CDR3 coding DNA: TGTGCCAGCAGCTTAAATACGGTCGGCTCTGGAAACACCATATATTTT. It translates to CASSLNTVGSGNTIYF.

The chain employs TRBV11-3 and TRBJ2-4; D uncertain. This CDR3 is 14 amino acids long. Germline CDR1 and CDR2: SGHNT and YENEEA. With 4 bases removed from V and 6 bases from J, the gap between germline ends came to 13 bases. CDR3 residues: CASSSSSSGNIQYF. The CDR3 coding sequence is TGTGCCAGCAGCTCATCATCTTCGGGAAACATTCAGTACTTC.

V gene TRBV9 combines with J gene TRBJ2-1; 9 nucleotides agree with TRBD2. Trimming at V came to 0 bases and at J to 8 bases, leaving 6 bases not matched to a gene. In germline, CDR1 is SGDLS, CDR2 YYNGEE. This CDR3 contains 15 residues. DNA of the CDR3: TGTGCCAGCAGCGTAGGATTGATAGCGGGAGATGAGCAGTTCTTC. This encodes CASSVGLIAGDEQFF. Together with reference TRBV9 and TRBJ2-1, the CDR3 gives the full variable domain: DSGVTQTPKHLITATGQRVTLRCSPRSGDLSVYWYQQSLDQGLQFLIQYYNGEERAKGNILERFSAQQFPDLHSELNLSSLELGDSALYFCASSVGLIAGDEQFFGPGTRLTVL.

DNA for the CDR3: TGTGCCAGCAGCTCAACCGGGTATCTGGCCAGCGGCTACACCTTC. Its protein product is CASSSTGYLASGYTF. The gene calls are TRBV7-2 and TRBJ1-2; D unclear. The CDR3 runs 15 residues. Trimming shortened V by 4 bases and J by 8 bases, and 20 bases separated the two germline ends. Germline V CDR1 and CDR2: SGHTA, FQGNSA.

CDR3 protein: CASRDSSRPAFF. In DNA, the CDR3 is TGTGCCAGCCGAGACTCCTCCCGACCAGCTTTCTTT. The J gene is TRBJ1-1, the V gene TRBV4-2; D uncertain. The ends were cut back, 8 bases at V and 10 bases at J, with 17 bases in the middle. The CDR3 spans 12 residues. Per germline, CDR1 LGHNA and CDR2 YNFKEQ.

In its sample, this clone was seen once. The chain links TRBV7-8 to TRBJ2-5; 8 nucleotides align to TRBD2. This CDR3 has 16 amino acids. With V trimmed by 5 bases and J by 5 bases, 13 bases remained unmatched. Germline V gene data show CDR1 as SGHVS and CDR2 as FQNEAQ. CDR3 DNA: TGTGCCAGCAGCATTAGACTAGCGAAGGGGAGGGAGACCCAGTACTTC. Its protein is CASSIRLAKGRETQYF. The full variable domain, in which reference TRBV7-8 and TRBJ2-5 provide the parts outside the CDR3, is GAGVSQSPRYKVAKRGQDVALRCDPISGHVSLFWYQQALGQGPEFLTYFQNEAQLDKSGLPSDRFFAERPEGSVSTLKIQRTQQEDSAVYLCASSIRLAKGRETQYFGPGTRLLVL.

The rearrangement joins TRBV5-1 to TRBJ2-2, with D tentatively TRBD1 (5 bases). From germline, CDR1 is SGHRS and CDR2 YFSETQ. V was clipped by 3 bases and J by 5 bases, with 20 bases between them. The CDR3 runs to 17 residues. The CDR3 bases are TGCGCCAGCAGCTGGCGTAGGGGCGCGGATGGAACCGGGGAGCTGTTTTTT. Protein product: CASSWRRGADGTGELFF.

This clone was picked up one time. The chain is built from TRBV13 and TRBJ2-7; D is undetermined. Germline lookup yields CDR1 PRHDT and CDR2 FYEKMQ (reference sequence). CDR3 length equals 14 residues. Trimming pared 0 bases from V and 1 base from J, leaving 7 bases between. This chain's CDR3 is CASSLGTSSYEQYF. For the CDR3, the DNA is TGTGCCAGCAGCTTAGGGACTTCTTCCTACGAGCAGTACTTC.

This clone came up once. The chain uses TRBV27 and TRBJ2-5; D perhaps matches TRBD1 (5 bases). V was trimmed by 3 bases and J by 11 bases, leaving 19 bases between them. Germline V gene lookup returns CDR1 MNHEY and CDR2 SMNVEV (reference sequence). The CDR3 covers 14 residues. The CDR3 reads CASSLTRVSREQYF. The CDR3 DNA follows: TGTGCCAGCAGTTTGACCAGGGTATCTAGAGAGCAGTACTTC.

The CDR3 protein is CASRLTASLNTEAFF. CDR3 DNA: TGTGCCAGCAGATTAACAGCTTCTTTGAACACTGAAGCTTTCTTT. This chain connects TRBV7-2 to TRBJ1-1; D remains unclear. Germline V gene lookup returns CDR1 SGHTA and CDR2 FQGNSA. V was cut by 6 bases and J by 0 bases, with 14 bases left in between. The CDR3 sequence is 15 residues long.

In its sample, this clone was seen once. This chain uses TRBV15 with TRBJ2-5, with a possible D match to TRBD2 (6 bases). The germline V gene encodes CDR1 LNHNV and CDR2 YYDKDF (reference sequence). Trimming cost V 1 base and J 4 bases, with 13 bases left between them. CDR3 size: 15 residues. CDR3 sequence: CATSRVGGKRETQYF. The CDR3 DNA follows: TGTGCCACCAGCAGAGTCGGAGGGAAGCGAGAGACCCAGTACTTC.

The rearrangement links TRBV9 to TRBJ2-7; possible D gene TRBD1, 6 bases. V shed 3 bases and J shed 5 bases, with 12 bases lying between them. The CDR3 sequence is 13 residues long. In germline, CDR1 is SGDLS, CDR2 YYNGEE. CDR3 DNA: TGTGCCAGCAGCGCTACAGGGCGCGACGAGCAGTACTTC. Translation gives CASSATGRDEQYF.

This clone was seen a few times. The chain joins TRBV30 to TRBJ2-7; 8 bases map to TRBD2. The CDR3 loop spans 15 amino acids. Germline lookup yields CDR1 GTSNPN and CDR2 SVGIG (reference sequence). The V gene end was trimmed by 5 bases and the J gene end by 6 bases; junction bases not matched to a gene: 15. CDR3 DNA: TGTGCCTGGGACCGGGGGGGCGCGGGAGGAGGCGAGCAGTACTTC. Translation: CAWDRGGAGGGEQYF. Filled out from reference TRBV30 and TRBJ2-7, the complete variable domain reads SQTIHQWPATLVQPVGSPLSLECTVEGTSNPNLYWYRQAAGRGLQLLFYSVGIGQISSEVPQNLSASRPQDRQFILSSKKLLLSDSGFYLCAWDRGGAGGGEQYFGPGTRLTVT.

J is TRBJ1-2 and V is TRBV2; a possible D gene is TRBD1 (6 bases). The CDR3 totals 15 residues. Trimming stripped 2 bases from V and 0 bases from J, with 10 bases between. The germline gives CDR1 SNHLY, CDR2 FYNNEI. CDR3: CASSELGAANYGYTF. The DNA for the CDR3 is TGTGCCAGCAGTGAATTGGGGGCTGCTAACTATGGCTACACCTTC.

This chain connects TRBV30 to TRBJ1-1, with 8 bases identical to TRBD1. Losses at the gene ends were 3 bases for V and 5 bases for J; bases not matched to a gene: 11. CDR3 size: 15 residues. Germline V gene data show CDR1 as GTSNPN and CDR2 as SVGIG (reference sequence). CDR3 sequence reads: CAWRIAGGGSTEAFF. CDR3 in DNA: TGTGCCTGGAGAATCGCAGGGGGCGGTTCGACTGAAGCTTTCTTT.

This clone came up once. The chain is built from TRBV5-1 and TRBJ2-1, with D unclear. The length of the CDR3 is 11 residues. V dropped 7 bases and J dropped 5 bases, with 7 bases sitting between them. Germline V gene data show CDR1 as SGHRS and CDR2 as YFSETQ. The CDR3 reads CASASDNEQFF. Here the CDR3 DNA reads TGCGCCAGCGCTAGTGACAATGAGCAGTTCTTC.

The chain's CDR3 is CASSQDRVGNTIYF. The DNA for the CDR3 is TGTGCCAGCAGCCAGGACAGGGTTGGAAACACCATATATTTT. This chain links TRBV7-2 with TRBJ1-3; 8 positions match TRBD1. Germline CDR1 is SGHTA and CDR2 is FQGNSA. CDR3 length: 14 residues. J lost 3 bases, V lost 5 bases, and 3 bases had no gene match. Filled out from reference TRBV7-2 and TRBJ1-3, the complete variable domain reads GAGVSQSPSNKVTEKGKDVELRCDPISGHTALYWYRQSLGQGLEFLIYFQGNSAPDKSGLPSDRFSAERTGGSVSTLTIQRTQQEDSAVYLCASSQDRVGNTIYFGEGSWLTVV.

This clone showed up just a few times. This rearrangement joins TRBV6-5 to TRBJ1-5; 7 bases agree with TRBD1. Per the germline V gene, CDR1 is MNHEY and CDR2 is SVGAGI. After removal of 0 bases from V and 6 bases from J, the junction contained 2 bases not matched to a gene. The CDR3 length is 14 residues. CDR3 sequence (DNA): TGTGCCAGCAGTTACTCGAGGGACAGTCAGCCCCAGCATTTT. It yields the protein CASSYSRDSQPQHF.

The chain carries TRBV12-5 and TRBJ2-2; D may be TRBD2 (5 bases). Trimming removed 0 bases at V and 5 bases at J, with 13 bases between. Germline CDR1 and CDR2: LGHNT and FRNRAP. The CDR3 sequence is 16 residues long. The CDR3 loop reads CASGLVLDYQTGELFF. The DNA for the CDR3 is TGTGCTAGTGGTTTGGTACTCGACTACCAAACCGGGGAGCTGTTTTTT.

V gene TRBV7-2 combines with J gene TRBJ1-5; no clear D. This CDR3 region has 17 residues. From germline, CDR1 is SGHTA and CDR2 FQGNSA. Trimming left V 1 base short and J 0 bases short, with 13 bases between. The CDR3 loop is CASSLDARRYSNQPQHF. The DNA for the CDR3 is TGTGCCAGCAGCTTAGATGCAAGGCGGTATAGCAATCAGCCCCAGCATTTT.